This T cell receptor beta chain came from a study of beta chain features in type 1 diabetes. Study context: Sorted cells, around 100 million in number, were examined across all samples.

Whole-study findings and limits: All four CD4+ subsets from Type 1 diabetes patients carried moderately but significantly shorter TCRB CDR3s. PCR might favor shorter templates, but any such skew would affect patients and controls equally.

The study reverse transcribed the entire isolated RNA, so it sequenced expressed TCRB transcripts. The average read count of naive, central memory and regulatory T cell samples was approximately 3.5 million. Sequencing used immunoSEQ multiplex PCR; TCRdb keeps in-frame clones, though not all of them. This sample has 100,000 to 150,000 clones; 7.5% to 9.5% occur once, and the top ten carry around 0.75%. Each population that was sorted was more than 95% pure. Trimming cost V 5 bases and J 7 bases, with 15 bases left between them. CDR1 LGHNA and CDR2 YNFKEQ come from the germline V gene. This CDR3 has 14 residues. Points on this clone: The antigen is undetermined. The same CDR3 is also encoded by other DNA sequences in this sample.

The TCR sequence derives from a man between 25 and 39 years old with type 1 diabetes. The chain couples TRBV4-2 to TRBJ2-1; D unclear. The sequenced sample consisted of central memory CD4+ T cells from blood. The CDR3 DNA is TGTGCCAGCAGCTCCCGTGGAGTGAGTAATGAGCAGTTCTTC. This translates into CASSSRGVSNEQFF.